The T cell receptor (beta chain) under discussion was sequenced for a study of T cells after yellow fever vaccination. Notes on the study in general: CD4 and CD8 compartments shared a small share of clonotypes, likely from convergent recombination.

A single record per CDR3 protein comes from TCRdb applying MiXCR to the 5' RACE reads. The sample consists of 500,000 to 650,000 distinct CDR3 sequences, 17% of them appearing once. The table lists this clonotype with a few counts. Its specificity is not known. With 7 bases removed from V and 2 bases from J, the gap between germline ends came to 18 bases. The CDR3 totals 15 residues. Germline V CDR1 and CDR2: SGHTA, FQGNSA. The chain uses TRBV7-2 and TRBJ2-7, with D perhaps matching TRBD2 (6 bases). The source material was PBMCs, sampled 5 to 6 days after the first yellow fever vaccination. The sequence was collected from a man between 18 and 29 years old who received the YFV17D yellow fever vaccine. Here the CDR3 reads CASTPGGGIPYEQYF. CDR3 coding DNA: TGTGCCAGCACCCCCGGTGGGGGGATCCCCTACGAGCAGTACTTC.